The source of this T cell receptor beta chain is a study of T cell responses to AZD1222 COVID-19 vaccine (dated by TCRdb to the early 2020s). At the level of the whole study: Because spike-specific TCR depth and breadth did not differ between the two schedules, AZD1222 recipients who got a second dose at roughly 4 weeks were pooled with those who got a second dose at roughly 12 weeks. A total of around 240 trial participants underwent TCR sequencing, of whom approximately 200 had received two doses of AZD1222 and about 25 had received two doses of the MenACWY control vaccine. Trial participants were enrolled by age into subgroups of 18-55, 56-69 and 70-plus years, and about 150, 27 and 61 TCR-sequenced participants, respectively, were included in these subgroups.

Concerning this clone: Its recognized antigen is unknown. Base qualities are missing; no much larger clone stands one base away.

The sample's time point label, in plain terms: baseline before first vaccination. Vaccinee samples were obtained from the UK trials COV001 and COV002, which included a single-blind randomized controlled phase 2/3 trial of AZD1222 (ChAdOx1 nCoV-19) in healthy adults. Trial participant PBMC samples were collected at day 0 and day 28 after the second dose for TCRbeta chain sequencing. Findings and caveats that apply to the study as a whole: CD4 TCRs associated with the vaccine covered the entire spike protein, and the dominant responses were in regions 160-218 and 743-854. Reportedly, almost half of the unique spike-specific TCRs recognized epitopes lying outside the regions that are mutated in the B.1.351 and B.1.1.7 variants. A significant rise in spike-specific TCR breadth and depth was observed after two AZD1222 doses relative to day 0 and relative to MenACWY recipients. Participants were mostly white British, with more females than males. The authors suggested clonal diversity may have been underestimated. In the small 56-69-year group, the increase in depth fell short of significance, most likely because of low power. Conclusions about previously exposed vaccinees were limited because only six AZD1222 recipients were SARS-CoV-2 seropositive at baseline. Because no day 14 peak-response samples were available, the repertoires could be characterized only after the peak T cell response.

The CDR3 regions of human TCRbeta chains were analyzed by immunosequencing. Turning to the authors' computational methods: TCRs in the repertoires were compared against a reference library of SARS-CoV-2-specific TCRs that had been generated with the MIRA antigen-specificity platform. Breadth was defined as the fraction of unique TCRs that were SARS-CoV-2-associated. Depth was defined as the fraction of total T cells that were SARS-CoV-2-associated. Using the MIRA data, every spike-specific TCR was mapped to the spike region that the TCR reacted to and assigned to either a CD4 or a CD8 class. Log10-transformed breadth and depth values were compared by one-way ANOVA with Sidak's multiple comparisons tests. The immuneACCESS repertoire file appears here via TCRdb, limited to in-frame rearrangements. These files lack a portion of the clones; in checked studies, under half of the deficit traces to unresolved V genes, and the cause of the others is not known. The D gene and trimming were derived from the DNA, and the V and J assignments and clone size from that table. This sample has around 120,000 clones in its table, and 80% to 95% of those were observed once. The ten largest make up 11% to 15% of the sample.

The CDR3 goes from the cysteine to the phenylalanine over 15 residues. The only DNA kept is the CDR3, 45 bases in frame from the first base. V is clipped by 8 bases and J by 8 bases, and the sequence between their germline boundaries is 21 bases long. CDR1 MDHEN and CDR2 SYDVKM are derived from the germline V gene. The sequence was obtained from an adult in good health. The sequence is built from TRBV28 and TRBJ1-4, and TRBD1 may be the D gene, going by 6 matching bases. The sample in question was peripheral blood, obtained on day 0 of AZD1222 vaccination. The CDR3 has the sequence CASVRGLGIREKLFF. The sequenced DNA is TGTGCCAGCGTCCGGGGGCTCGGCATCAGAGAAAAACTGTTTTTT.